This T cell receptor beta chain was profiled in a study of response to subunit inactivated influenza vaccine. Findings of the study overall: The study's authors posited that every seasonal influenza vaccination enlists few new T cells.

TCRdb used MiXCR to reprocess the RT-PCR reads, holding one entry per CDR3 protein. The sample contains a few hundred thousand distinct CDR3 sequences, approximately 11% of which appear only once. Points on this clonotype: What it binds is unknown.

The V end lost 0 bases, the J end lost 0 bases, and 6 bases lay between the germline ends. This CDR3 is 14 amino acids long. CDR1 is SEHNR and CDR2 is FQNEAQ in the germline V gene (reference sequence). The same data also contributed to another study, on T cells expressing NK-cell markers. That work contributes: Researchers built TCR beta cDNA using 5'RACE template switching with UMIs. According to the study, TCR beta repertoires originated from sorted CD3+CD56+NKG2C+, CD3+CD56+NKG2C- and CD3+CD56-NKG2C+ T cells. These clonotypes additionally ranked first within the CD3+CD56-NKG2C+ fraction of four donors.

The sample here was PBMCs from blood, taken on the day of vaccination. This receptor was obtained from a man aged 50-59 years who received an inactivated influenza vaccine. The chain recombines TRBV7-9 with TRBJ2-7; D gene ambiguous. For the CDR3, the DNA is TGTGCCAGCAGCTTAGCGGATCTCTCCTACGAGCAGTACTTC. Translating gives CASSLADLSYEQYF.